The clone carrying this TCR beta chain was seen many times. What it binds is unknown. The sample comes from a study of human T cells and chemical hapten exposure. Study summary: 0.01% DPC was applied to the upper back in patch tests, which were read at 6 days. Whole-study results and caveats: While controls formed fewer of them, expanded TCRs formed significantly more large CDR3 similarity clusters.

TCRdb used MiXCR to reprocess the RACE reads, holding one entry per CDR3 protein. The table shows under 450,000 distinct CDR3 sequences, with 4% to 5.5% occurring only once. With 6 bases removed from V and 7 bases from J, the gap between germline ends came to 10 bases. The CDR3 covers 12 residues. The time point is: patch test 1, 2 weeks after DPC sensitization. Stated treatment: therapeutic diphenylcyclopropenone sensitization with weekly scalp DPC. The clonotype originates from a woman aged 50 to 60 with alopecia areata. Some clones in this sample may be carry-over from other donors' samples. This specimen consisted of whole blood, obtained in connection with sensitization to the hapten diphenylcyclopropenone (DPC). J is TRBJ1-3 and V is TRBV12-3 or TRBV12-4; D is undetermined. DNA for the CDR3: TGTGCCAGCAGCCCTGTGAGGAACACCATATATTTT. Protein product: CASSPVRNTIYF.